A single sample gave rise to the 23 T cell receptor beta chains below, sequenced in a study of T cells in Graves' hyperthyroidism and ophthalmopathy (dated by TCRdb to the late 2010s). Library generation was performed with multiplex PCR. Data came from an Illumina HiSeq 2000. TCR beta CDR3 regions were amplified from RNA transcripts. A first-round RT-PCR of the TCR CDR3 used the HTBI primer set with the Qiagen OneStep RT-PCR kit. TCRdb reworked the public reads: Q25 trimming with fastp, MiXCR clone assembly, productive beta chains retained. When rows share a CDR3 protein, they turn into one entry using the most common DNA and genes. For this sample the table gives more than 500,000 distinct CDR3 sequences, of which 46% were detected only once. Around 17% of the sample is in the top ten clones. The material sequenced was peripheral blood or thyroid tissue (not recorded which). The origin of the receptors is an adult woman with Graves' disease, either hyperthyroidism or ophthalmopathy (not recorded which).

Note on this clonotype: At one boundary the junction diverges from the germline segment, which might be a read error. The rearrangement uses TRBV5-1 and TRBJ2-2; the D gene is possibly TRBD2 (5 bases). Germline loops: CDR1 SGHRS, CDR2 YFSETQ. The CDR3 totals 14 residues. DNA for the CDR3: TGCGCCAGCAGCGCACGGGCGAACACCGGGGAGCTGTCTTGG. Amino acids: CASSARANTGELSW.

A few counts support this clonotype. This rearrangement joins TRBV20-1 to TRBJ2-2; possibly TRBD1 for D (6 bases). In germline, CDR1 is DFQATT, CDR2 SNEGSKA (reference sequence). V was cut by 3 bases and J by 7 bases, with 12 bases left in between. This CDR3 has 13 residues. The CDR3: CSASRGRGGELFF. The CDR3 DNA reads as TGCAGTGCTAGCAGGGGTCGGGGCGGGGAGCTGTTTTTT.

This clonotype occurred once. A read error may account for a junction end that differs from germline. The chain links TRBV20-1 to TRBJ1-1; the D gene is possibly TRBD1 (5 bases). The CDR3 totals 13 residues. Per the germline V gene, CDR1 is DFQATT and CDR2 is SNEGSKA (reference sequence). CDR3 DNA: TGCAGTTCTAGACGACAGCGCGACACTGAAGCTTTCTTT. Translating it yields CSSRRQRDTEAFF.

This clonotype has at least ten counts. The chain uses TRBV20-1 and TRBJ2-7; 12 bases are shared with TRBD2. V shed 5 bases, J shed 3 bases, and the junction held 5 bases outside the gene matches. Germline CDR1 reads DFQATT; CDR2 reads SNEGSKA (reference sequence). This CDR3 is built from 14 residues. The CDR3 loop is CSAPTSGSLYEQYF. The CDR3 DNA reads TGCAGTGCTCCGACTAGCGGGAGTCTCTACGAGCAGTACTTC.

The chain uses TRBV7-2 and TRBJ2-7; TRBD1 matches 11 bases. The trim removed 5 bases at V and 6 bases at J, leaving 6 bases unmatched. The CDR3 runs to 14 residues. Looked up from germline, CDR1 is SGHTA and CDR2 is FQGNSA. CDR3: CASSLDRGPTEQYF. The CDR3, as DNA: TGTGCCAGCAGCCTGGACAGGGGGCCCACCGAGCAGTACTTC.

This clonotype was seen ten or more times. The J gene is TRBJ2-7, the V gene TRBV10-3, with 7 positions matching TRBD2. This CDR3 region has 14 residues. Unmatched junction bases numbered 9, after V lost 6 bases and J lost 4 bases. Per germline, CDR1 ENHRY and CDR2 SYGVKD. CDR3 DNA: TGTGCCATCAGGCTAAGCGGGACTGGTTACGAGCAGTACTTC. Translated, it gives CAIRLSGTGYEQYF.

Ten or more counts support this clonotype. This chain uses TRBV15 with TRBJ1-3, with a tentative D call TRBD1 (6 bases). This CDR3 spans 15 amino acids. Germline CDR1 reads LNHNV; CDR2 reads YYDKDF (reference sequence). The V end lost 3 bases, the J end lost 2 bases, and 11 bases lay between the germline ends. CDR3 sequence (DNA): TGTGCCACCAGCAGGGGGGACATCCCTGGAAACACCATATATTTT. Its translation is CATSRGDIPGNTIYF. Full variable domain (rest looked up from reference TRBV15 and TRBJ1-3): DAMVIQNPRYQVTQFGKPVTLSCSQTLNHNVMYWYQQKSSQAPKLLFHYYDKDFNNEADTPDNFQSRRPNTSFCFLDIRSPGLGDTAMYLCATSRGDIPGNTIYFGEGSWLTVV.

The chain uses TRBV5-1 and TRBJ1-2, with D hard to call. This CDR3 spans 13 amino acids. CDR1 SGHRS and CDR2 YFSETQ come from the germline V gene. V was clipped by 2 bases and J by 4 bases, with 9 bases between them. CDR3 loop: CASSFASLYGYTF. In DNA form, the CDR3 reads TGCGCCAGCAGCTTCGCCAGCCTCTATGGCTACACCTTC.

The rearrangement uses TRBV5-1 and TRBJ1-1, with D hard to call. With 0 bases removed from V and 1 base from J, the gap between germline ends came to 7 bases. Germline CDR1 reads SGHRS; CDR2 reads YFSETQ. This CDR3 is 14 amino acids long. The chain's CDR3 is CASSLGLSNTEAFF. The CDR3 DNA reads TGCGCCAGCAGCTTGGGTCTGTCGAACACTGAAGCTTTCTTT. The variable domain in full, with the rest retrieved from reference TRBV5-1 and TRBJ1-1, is KAGVTQTPRYLIKTRGQQVTLSCSPISGHRSVSWYQQTPGQGLQFLFEYFSETQRNKGNFPGRFSGRQFSNSRSEMNVSTLELGDSALYLCASSLGLSNTEAFFGQGTRLTVV.

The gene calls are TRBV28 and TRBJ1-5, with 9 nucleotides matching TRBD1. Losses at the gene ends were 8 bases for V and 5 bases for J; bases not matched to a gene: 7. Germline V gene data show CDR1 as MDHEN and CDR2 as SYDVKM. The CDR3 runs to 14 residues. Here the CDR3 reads CASATGGPDQPQHF. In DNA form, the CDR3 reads TGTGCCAGCGCCACAGGGGGCCCCGATCAGCCCCAGCATTTT.

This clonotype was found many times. CDR3 nucleotides: TGCAGTGCTAGAGTAGGGGACTTCTTGGAGACCCAGTACTTC. Translation gives CSARVGDFLETQYF. The chain couples TRBV20-1 to TRBJ2-5, with D possibly matching TRBD2 (6 bases). V was shortened by 1 base and J by 5 bases, with 14 bases between the two germline ends. Germline CDR1 reads DFQATT; CDR2 reads SNEGSKA (reference sequence). The CDR3 is made up of 14 amino acids.

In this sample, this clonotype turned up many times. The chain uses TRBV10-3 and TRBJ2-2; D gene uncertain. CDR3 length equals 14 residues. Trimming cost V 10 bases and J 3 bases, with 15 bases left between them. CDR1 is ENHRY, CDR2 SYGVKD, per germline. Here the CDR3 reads CATQELADTGELFF. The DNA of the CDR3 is TGTGCCACTCAAGAGTTGGCGGACACCGGGGAGCTGTTTTTT.

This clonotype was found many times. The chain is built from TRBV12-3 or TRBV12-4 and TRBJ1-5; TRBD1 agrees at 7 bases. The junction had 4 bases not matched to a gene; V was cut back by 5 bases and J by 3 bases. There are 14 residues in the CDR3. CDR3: CASSTTGDNQPQHF. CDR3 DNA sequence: TGTGCCAGCAGTACCACAGGGGACAATCAGCCCCAGCATTTT.

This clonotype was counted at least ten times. CDR3 sequence (DNA): TGTGCCAGCACCGGACACGCTGTCCTGGGGTATGGCTACACCTTC. Translated, it gives CASTGHAVLGYGYTF. This chain links TRBV6-2 or TRBV6-3 with TRBJ1-2; TRBD1 might be the D (5 bases). There are 15 residues in the CDR3. The germline V gene has CDR1 MNHEY and CDR2 SVGEGT. The ends were cut back, 7 bases at V and 5 bases at J, with 20 bases in the middle.

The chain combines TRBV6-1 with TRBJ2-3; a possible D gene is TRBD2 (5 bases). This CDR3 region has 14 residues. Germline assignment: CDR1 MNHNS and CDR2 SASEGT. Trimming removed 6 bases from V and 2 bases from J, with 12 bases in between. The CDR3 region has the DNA TGTGCCAGCAGATCTCTAGCTACCACAGATACGCAGTATTTT. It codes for CASRSLATTDTQYF.

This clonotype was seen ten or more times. CDR3 sequence: CASSRGTPNQPQHF. For the CDR3, the DNA is TGTGCCAGCAGTAGGGGGACACCAAATCAGCCCCAGCATTTT. This chain joins TRBV6-1 and TRBJ1-5, with D possibly TRBD1 on 6 matching bases. The CDR3 length is 14 residues. Germline V gene sequence: CDR1 MNHNS, CDR2 SASEGT. Trimming removed 5 bases at V and 4 bases at J, with 12 bases between.

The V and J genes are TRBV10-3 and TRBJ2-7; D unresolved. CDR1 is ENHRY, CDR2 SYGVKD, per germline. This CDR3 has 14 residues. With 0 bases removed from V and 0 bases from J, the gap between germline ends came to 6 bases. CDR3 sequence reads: CAISESESSYEQYF. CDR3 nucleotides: TGTGCCATCAGTGAGTCGGAATCCTCCTACGAGCAGTACTTC.

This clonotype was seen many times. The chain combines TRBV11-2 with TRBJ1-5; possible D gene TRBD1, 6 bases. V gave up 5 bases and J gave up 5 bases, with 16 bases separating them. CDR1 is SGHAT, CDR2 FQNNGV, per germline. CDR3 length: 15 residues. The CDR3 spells CASSTRTVFHQPQHF. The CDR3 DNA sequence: TGTGCCAGCAGCACCCGGACAGTTTTTCATCAGCCCCAGCATTTT.

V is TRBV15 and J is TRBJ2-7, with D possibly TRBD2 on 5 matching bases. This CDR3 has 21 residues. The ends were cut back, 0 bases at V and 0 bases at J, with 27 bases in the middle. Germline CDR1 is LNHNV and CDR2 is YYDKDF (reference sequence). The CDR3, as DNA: TGTGCCACCAGCAGAGATCCTGCGCAAAGGACTCGAGCGGTGAGCTCCTACGAGCAGTACTTC. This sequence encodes CATSRDPAQRTRAVSSYEQYF.

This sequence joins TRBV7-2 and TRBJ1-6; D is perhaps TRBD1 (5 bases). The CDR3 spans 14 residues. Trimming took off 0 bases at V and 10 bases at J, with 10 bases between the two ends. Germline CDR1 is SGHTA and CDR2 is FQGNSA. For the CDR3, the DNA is TGTGCCAGCAGCTTAGCCCAACCAGGGTCACCCCTCCACTTT. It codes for CASSLAQPGSPLHF.

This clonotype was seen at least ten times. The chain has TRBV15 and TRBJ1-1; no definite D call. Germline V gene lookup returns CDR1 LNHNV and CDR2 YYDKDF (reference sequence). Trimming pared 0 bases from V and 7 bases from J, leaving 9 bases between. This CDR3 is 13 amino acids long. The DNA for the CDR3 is TGTGCCACCAGCAGAGATGAGGGCAGTGAAGCTTTCTTT. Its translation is CATSRDEGSEAFF.

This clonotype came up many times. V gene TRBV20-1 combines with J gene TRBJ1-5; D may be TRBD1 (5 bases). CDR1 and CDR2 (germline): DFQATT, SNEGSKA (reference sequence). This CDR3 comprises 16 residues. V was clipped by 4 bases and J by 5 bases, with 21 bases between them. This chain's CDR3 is CSAKVFEFRGHQPQHF. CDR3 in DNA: TGCAGTGCTAAGGTCTTTGAGTTTAGGGGCCATCAGCCCCAGCATTTT.

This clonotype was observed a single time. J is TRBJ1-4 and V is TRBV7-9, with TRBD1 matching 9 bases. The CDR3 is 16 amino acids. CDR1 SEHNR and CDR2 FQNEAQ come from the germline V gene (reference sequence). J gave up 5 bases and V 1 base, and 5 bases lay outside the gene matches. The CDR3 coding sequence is TGTGCCAGCAGCTTAGTTCGTGGGACAGGGAATGAAAAACTGTTTTTT. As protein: CASSLVRGTGNEKLFF. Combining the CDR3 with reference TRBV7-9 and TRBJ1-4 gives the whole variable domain DTGVSQNPRHKITKRGQNVTFRCDPISEHNRLYWYRQTLGQGPEFLTYFQNEAQLEKSRLLSDRFSAERPKGSFSTLEIQRTEQGDSAMYLCASSLVRGTGNEKLFFGSGTQLSVL.